This entry lists 28 T cell receptor beta chains sequenced from one sample in a study of blood T cells in healthy people across ages. For the second PCR, which ran for about 7 to 11 cycles, a sample-barcoded 5' primer and a J-beta primer mix were used. TCRdb ran MiXCR on the 5' RACE reads and lists one entry per CDR3 protein. The top ten hold around 3.4% of the sample, which has hundreds of thousands of distinct CDR3 sequences, around 21% seen once. Material for sequencing was blood. These receptors all stem from a man in his 70s in good health.

At least ten counts were recorded for this clonotype. V gene TRBV10-3 combines with J gene TRBJ2-2, with D hard to call. The ends were cut back, 6 bases at V and 6 bases at J, with 11 bases in the middle. CDR1 and CDR2 from the germline V gene are ENHRY and SYGVKD. The CDR3 covers 13 residues. Here the CDR3 DNA reads TGTGCCATCAGGGACCCCTCTGCCGGGGAGCTGTTTTTT. Its protein is CAIRDPSAGELFF.

In regard to this clonotype: A read error may account for a junction end that differs from germline. The chain couples TRBV7-9 to TRBJ1-2; 11 bases match TRBD1. The CDR3 is 12 residues long. Germline values: CDR1 SEHNR, CDR2 FQNEAQ (reference sequence). CDR3 region: CASSVKGQGGDF. DNA for the CDR3: TGTGCCAGCTCCGTCAAGGGACAGGGGGGAGACTTC.

This clonotype was counted between two and nine times. The chain combines TRBV29-1 with TRBJ2-1; 7 nucleotides agree with TRBD2. Germline V gene lookup returns CDR1 SQVTM and CDR2 ANQGSEA. The CDR3 is 14 residues long. V dropped 4 bases and J dropped 2; count of bases not matched to a gene: 5. CDR3 amino acids: CSVAGGSAYNEQFF. The CDR3 DNA is TGCAGCGTTGCGGGCGGGAGCGCCTACAATGAGCAGTTCTTC.

This clonotype came up a few times. The rearrangement uses TRBV6-1 and TRBJ2-5, with D possibly being TRBD1 or TRBD2 (5 bases each). The tail of the sequence fits TRBJ2-7 better, so the J call may be wrong. Germline CDR1 reads MNHNS; CDR2 reads SASEGT. The CDR3 is 15 residues long. The CDR3 here is CASSEGPQLSYEQYF. For the CDR3, the DNA is TGTGCCAGCAGTGAGGGACCCCAACTCTCCTACGAGCAGTACTTC.

About this clonotype: The junction does not match germline at one end; this may be a read error. The chain is built from TRBV29-1 and TRBJ2-2; D might be TRBD1 (5 bases). The CDR3 totals 14 residues. The V gene's germline CDR1 is SQVTM and CDR2 ANQGSEA. The CDR3 region is CGVGALANTGELFF. In DNA, the CDR3 is TGCGGCGTTGGGGCTCTCGCGAACACCGGGGAGCTGTTTTTT.

About this clonotype: The junction shows a germline mismatch at one end, possibly a read error. V and J are TRBV24-1 and TRBJ2-5, with 7 positions matching TRBD2. The germline gives CDR1 KGHDR, CDR2 SFDVKD. This CDR3 is 12 amino acids long. CDR3 nucleotide sequence: TGTGCCACCAGTGATACGGCAGCGGGATGGTTCTTC. Its protein is CATSDTAAGWFF.

The chain is built from TRBV19 and TRBJ2-5; TRBD2 matches 8 bases. The germline V gene encodes CDR1 LNHDA and CDR2 SQIVND (reference sequence). V lost 4 bases to trimming and J lost 5 bases; unmatched junction nucleotides: 6. This CDR3 is built from 14 residues. The CDR3 bases are TGTGCCAGTAGTACTCGGGAGGGGAAGGAGACCCAGTACTTC. It encodes CASSTREGKETQYF.

The CDR3 coding sequence is TGTGCCAGCAGTCCAGGACGGGAAAGAGCGGGGAACTATGGCTACACCTTC. Its translation: CASSPGRERAGNYGYTF. V gene TRBV27 combines with J gene TRBJ1-2; D ambiguous. The CDR3 runs 17 residues. V shed 5 bases and J shed 2 bases, with 21 bases lying between them. In germline, CDR1 is MNHEY, CDR2 SMNVEV (reference sequence).

With regard to this clonotype: Because the CDR3 is missing its conserved closing phenylalanine or tryptophan, this is likely a read error. The chain carries TRBV5-1 and TRBJ2-5; D assignment may be TRBD1 or TRBD2 (5 bases each). Trimming removed 2 bases at V and 3 bases at J, with 14 bases between. This CDR3 has 15 residues. Germline V gene sequence: CDR1 SGHRS, CDR2 YFSETQ. CDR3 region: CASSFQGRREETQYS. For the CDR3, the DNA is TGCGCCAGCAGCTTTCAGGGCCGGCGGGAAGAGACCCAGTACTCC.

This clonotype occurred many times. V is TRBV6-2 or TRBV6-3 and J is TRBJ2-1; D perhaps matches TRBD2 (5 bases). CDR1 is MNHEY and CDR2 is SVGEGT in the germline V gene. V was trimmed by 0 bases and J by 8 bases, leaving 8 bases between them. The CDR3 runs to 13 residues. CDR3 in DNA: TGTGCCAGCAGTTACTCAAGAGCGGATGAGCAGTTCTTC. Its translation: CASSYSRADEQFF.

This clonotype was seen only a few times. The V call is TRBV3-1, the J call TRBJ2-3; maybe TRBD2 (5 bases). The V end lost 0 bases, the J end lost 7 bases, and 17 bases lay between the germline ends. CDR1 and CDR2 (germline): LGHDT, YNNKEL (reference sequence). The CDR3 consists of 16 residues. The DNA of the CDR3 is TGTGCCAGCAGCCAAGACCAGAAGCGGTTCGGGAATACGCAGTATTTT. Protein product: CASSQDQKRFGNTQYF.

This clonotype was seen at least ten times. This sequence joins TRBV7-2 and TRBJ2-7; D is undetermined. Germline loops: CDR1 SGHTA, CDR2 FQGNSA. V was cut by 3 bases and J by 0 bases, with 15 bases left in between. The CDR3 contains 16 residues. As DNA, the CDR3 is TGTGCCAGCAGCTTGGTCATAGGCCCCAGCTCCTACGAGCAGTACTTC. It is translated as CASSLVIGPSSYEQYF.

CDR3 nucleotide sequence: TGTGCCAGCAGCTTCCGGAGCCCGGGCACTGAAGCTTTCTTT. It encodes CASSFRSPGTEAFF. The V gene is TRBV3-1, the J gene TRBJ1-1; D gene ambiguous. The germline gives CDR1 LGHDT, CDR2 YNNKEL (reference sequence). This CDR3 has 14 amino acids. V lost 5 bases and J lost 4, with 14 bases in between.

This clonotype was recorded a few times. The genes are TRBV18 and TRBJ2-3; D unresolved. CDR1 and CDR2 from the germline V gene are KGHSH and LQKENI. V was pared by 4 bases and J by 2 bases, with 10 bases between. The CDR3 is 14 amino acids. The DNA for the CDR3 is TGTGCCAGCTCACAACGGCCGAACACAGATACGCAGTATTTT. It translates to CASSQRPNTDTQYF.

This clonotype was observed a handful of times. This rearrangement joins TRBV10-3 to TRBJ2-3; D is unclear. Trimming left V 6 bases short and J 2 bases short, with 6 bases between. Germline CDR1 is ENHRY and CDR2 is SYGVKD. CDR3 length equals 12 residues. In DNA, the CDR3 is TGTGCCATCAGGCCGGACACAGATACGCAGTATTTT. This sequence encodes CAIRPDTDTQYF.

A few counts support this clonotype. The chain uses TRBV4-1 and TRBJ2-7; TRBD2 matches 8 bases. The junction had 7 bases not matched to a gene; V was cut back by 6 bases and J by 0 bases. The germline V gene has CDR1 MGHRA and CDR2 YSYEKL. This CDR3 has 15 residues. In DNA, the CDR3 is TGCGCCAGCAGTCGGGGGGGAGCGCTCTCCTACGAGCAGTACTTC. This sequence encodes CASSRGGALSYEQYF.

A few counts support this clonotype. This rearrangement joins TRBV5-1 to TRBJ2-3; 12 positions agree with TRBD2. There are 17 residues in the CDR3. CDR1 is SGHRS, CDR2 YFSETQ, per germline. Trimming at V came to 4 bases and at J to 0 bases, leaving 6 bases not matched to a gene. This CDR3 reads CASSKQGTSGSTDTQYF. CDR3 nucleotides: TGCGCCAGCAGCAAACAAGGGACTAGCGGGAGCACAGATACGCAGTATTTT.

This clonotype came up many times. The CDR3 spells CASSNYGLAGQTSTDTQYF. The CDR3 DNA is TGTGCCAGCAGCAACTACGGACTAGCGGGACAAACTAGCACAGATACGCAGTATTTT. The chain employs TRBV21-1 and TRBJ2-3; the table names TRBD2, a call not compared with the DNA. TRBV21-1 is a pseudogene segment. The CDR3 extends over 19 amino acids.

As concerns this clonotype: This sequence may be a read error, since a much larger clone differs from it by one base. V and J are TRBV7-2 and TRBJ2-6; D not resolved. Germline CDR1 and CDR2: SGHTA and FQGNSA. The ends were cut back, 4 bases at V and 2 bases at J, with 9 bases in the middle. The CDR3 runs to 15 residues. The CDR3 region has the DNA TGTGCCAGCAGCTCGAAGGTCCCTGGGGCCAACGTCCTGACTTTC. Translating it yields CASSSKVPGANVLTF.

Points on this clonotype: The junction departs from germline at one end; a sequencing error may be responsible. This chain connects TRBV6-1 to TRBJ2-7; TRBD1 is a possible D gene (5 bases). In germline, CDR1 is MNHNS, CDR2 SASEGT. The CDR3 extends over 14 amino acids. CDR3 sequence reads: CATYSSQGSYEQCF. CDR3 bases: TGTGCCACCTACTCGAGCCAGGGCTCCTACGAGCAGTGCTTC.

This rearrangement joins TRBV6-1 to TRBJ2-1; D might be TRBD2 (5 bases). V was cut by 2 bases and J by 9 bases, with 23 bases left in between. Germline V gene data show CDR1 as MNHNS and CDR2 as SASEGT. The CDR3 spans 17 residues. CDR3 in DNA: TGTGCCAGCAGTGAACAGCAAACTAGTTCGGGATGGGGTGAGCAGTTCTTC. Its translation is CASSEQQTSSGWGEQFF.

J is TRBJ2-1 and V is TRBV7-3; D gene ambiguous. Looked up from germline, CDR1 is SGHTA and CDR2 is FQGTGA. V was pared by 5 bases and J by 0 bases, with 11 bases between. The length of the CDR3 is 15 residues. CDR3 in amino acids: CASSNALSSYNEQFF. CDR3 bases: TGTGCCAGCAGCAACGCCCTGAGCTCCTACAATGAGCAGTTCTTC.

This clonotype was counted a few times. This chain uses TRBV12-3 or TRBV12-4 with TRBJ2-7, with 7 bases identical to TRBD1. The CDR3 contains 15 residues. V shed 5 bases and J 0 bases; nucleotides not matched to a gene: 7. The CDR3 bases are TGTGCCAGCAGTCCCGTAGGACAGGTCTCCTACGAGCAGTACTTC. As protein: CASSPVGQVSYEQYF.

This clonotype has more than one count but fewer than ten. The chain joins TRBV2 to TRBJ1-4; D gene unclear. Germline loops: CDR1 SNHLY, CDR2 FYNNEI. This CDR3 comprises 11 residues. Trimming left V 4 bases short and J 8 bases short, with 5 bases between. The DNA of the CDR3 is TGTGCCAGCAGTGTAGCGGAAAAACTGTTTTTT. It translates to CASSVAEKLFF.

In this sample, this clonotype turned up many times. The J gene is TRBJ2-5, the V gene TRBV7-2; no firm D call. The J call may be wrong; the DNA end is better matched by TRBJ2-1. The CDR3 spans 15 residues. CDR1 SGHTA and CDR2 FQGNSA come from the germline V gene. The CDR3 region has the DNA TGTGCCAGCAGCTTAGCGGCGGCTAGGGTCCATGAGCAGTTCTTC. Its protein product is CASSLAAARVHEQFF.

This clonotype turned up a few times. This chain uses TRBV20-1 with TRBJ2-7; D is tentatively TRBD1 or TRBD2 (5 bases each). With 6 bases removed from V and 4 bases from J, the gap between germline ends came to 13 bases. Germline V gene sequence: CDR1 DFQATT, CDR2 SNEGSKA (reference sequence). The CDR3 covers 12 residues. The CDR3 protein is CSAQLGDYEQYF. The CDR3 DNA sequence: TGCAGTGCACAGTTGGGGGATTACGAGCAGTACTTC.

This rearrangement joins TRBV10-3 to TRBJ2-1, with TRBD2 identical over 12 bases. Germline lookup yields CDR1 ENHRY and CDR2 SYGVKD. J gave up 0 bases and V 9 bases, and 12 bases lay outside the gene matches. CDR3 length: 18 amino acids. The CDR3 DNA sequence: TGTGCCATACAAGGACTAGCGGGATCGAGCAGCTCCTACAATGAGCAGTTCTTC. Encoded protein: CAIQGLAGSSSSYNEQFF.

In this sample, this clonotype turned up a few times. The V gene is TRBV28, the J gene TRBJ2-5, with D tentatively TRBD1 (6 bases). V lost 5 bases and J lost 2, with 9 bases in between. There are 13 residues in the CDR3. From germline, CDR1 is MDHEN and CDR2 SYDVKM. In nucleotides, the CDR3 is TGTGCCAGCAGTCAGGGACATCAAGAGACCCAGTACTTC. As protein: CASSQGHQETQYF.